These T cell receptor beta chains were read from a single sample in a study of CD8 T cells in ankylosing spondylitis. From the 5' RACE reads, TCRdb called clonotypes with MiXCR, one entry per CDR3 protein. The data contain about 150,000 distinct CDR3 sequences, 40% to 50% of them seen just once; the ten biggest clones take up 12% to 15%. The sequenced sample was synovial fluid, either unsorted or a sorted T cell fraction (not recorded which). Receptors originate from a male donor with ankylosing spondylitis. CDR3s include the opening cysteine and the closing phenylalanine or tryptophan. A D gene is named only where the DNA matches it firmly. Some rows mark clone size as missing; the rest say once, few, many or name a class of expanded clone.

J: TRBJ2-1; size: few; D: NA; V: TRBV18; DNA: TGTGCCAGCTCACCGGGCCGATACAATGAGCAGTTCTTC; CDR3: CASSPGRYNEQFF
J: TRBJ2-7; size: few; D: TRBD1; V: TRBV4-1; DNA: TGCGCCAGCAGCCAAGTACCACCGTGGACAGGCCGCAGCTCCTACGAGCAGTACTTC; CDR3: CASSQVPPWTGRSSYEQYF
J: TRBJ2-1; size: few; D: TRBD2; V: TRBV29-1; DNA: TGCAGCGTTGAATGGGAGGGGTTCTCCTACAATGAGCAGTTCTTC; CDR3: CSVEWEGFSYNEQFF
J: TRBJ2-5; size: few; D: TRBD1; V: TRBV6-2/TRBV6-3; DNA: TGTGCCAGCAGTGCTCCGGGACAGGGCTTTGAGACCCAGTACTTC; CDR3: CASSAPGQGFETQYF
J: TRBJ2-3; size: NA; D: NA; V: TRBV29-1; DNA: TGCAGCGTGTTTGGTTGGGGGCCGGGCACAGATACGCAGTATTTT; CDR3: CSVFGWGPGTDTQYF
J: TRBJ2-2; size: NA; D: NA; V: TRBV27; DNA: TGTGCCAGCAGTTTAGTTTTCGCGAACACCGGGGAGCTGTTTTTT; CDR3: CASSLVFANTGELFF
J: TRBJ2-4; size: NA; D: NA; V: TRBV21-1; DNA: TGTGCCAGCAGCCGACTAGCGGGGGGCCGAGAGGGAGCCAAAAACATTCAGTACTTC; CDR3: CASSRLAGGREGAKNIQYF
J: TRBJ1-3; size: few; D: TRBD1; V: TRBV27; DNA: TGTGCCAGCAGTTTATATGGTACAGGGGAGGGTACTGGAAACACCATATATTTT; CDR3: CASSLYGTGEGTGNTIYF
J: TRBJ2-7; size: few; D: NA; V: TRBV10-2; DNA: TGCGCCAGCAGTGAGATGGGCTACGAGCAGTACTTC; CDR3: CASSEMGYEQYF
J: TRBJ2-1; size: NA; D: NA; V: TRBV7-9; DNA: TGTGCCAGCGGAATTTTCGGGGACTCGGGATACAATGAGCAGTTCTTC; CDR3: CASGIFGDSGYNEQFF
J: TRBJ2-1; size: NA; D: NA; V: TRBV11-2; DNA: TGTGCCAGCAGCTTGCCTAAGGATGAGCAGTTCTTC; CDR3: CASSLPKDEQFF
J: TRBJ2-1; size: NA; D: TRBD2; V: TRBV2; DNA: TGTGCCAGCAGTGAGATAGCGGGAGGGAACAATGAGCAGTTCTTC; CDR3: CASSEIAGGNNEQFF
J: TRBJ2-3; size: many; D: NA; V: TRBV13; DNA: TGTGCCAGCAGCGTCTATGGCGATACGCAGTATTTT; CDR3: CASSVYGDTQYF
J: TRBJ2-1; size: NA; D: NA; V: TRBV11-2; DNA: TGTGCCAGCAGCTTAGCGGGAAATTCTAGGGAGCAGTTCTTC; CDR3: CASSLAGNSREQFF
J: TRBJ1-1; size: NA; D: NA; V: TRBV19; DNA: TGTGCCAGTACCCTACCCACAGGGAACACTGAAGCTTTCTTT; CDR3: CASTLPTGNTEAFF
J: TRBJ2-1; size: many; D: NA; V: TRBV7-3; DNA: TGTGCCAGCAGCTTACAATCGGGACCCTACAATGAGCAGTTCTTC; CDR3: CASSLQSGPYNEQFF
J: TRBJ1-4; size: NA; D: NA; V: TRBV6-1; DNA: TGTGCCAGCAGTGCAAGTGAAAAACTGTTTTTT; CDR3: CASSASEKLFF
J: TRBJ2-7; size: NA; D: TRBD2; V: TRBV5-6; DNA: TGTGCCAGCAGCTTGATGGGACTATACTCTAGCTCCTACGAGCAGTACTTC; CDR3: CASSLMGLYSSSYEQYF
J: TRBJ2-4; size: few; D: NA; V: TRBV4-2; DNA: TGTGCCAGCAGCCAAGCTAGCGAACTAGCCAAAAACATTCAGTACTTC; CDR3: CASSQASELAKNIQYF
J: TRBJ2-1; size: NA; D: NA; V: TRBV20-1; DNA: TGCAGTGCTAGAAGACAGGTGAGCTCCTACAATGAGCAGTTCTTC; CDR3: CSARRQVSSYNEQFF
J: TRBJ2-1; size: NA; D: NA; V: TRBV10-3; DNA: TGTGCCATCAGTGAGCCGTGGGTGCCCCCTTACAATGAGCAGTTCTTC; CDR3: CAISEPWVPPYNEQFF
J: TRBJ1-2; size: few; D: NA; V: TRBV7-8; DNA: TGTGCCAGCAGCTTGCCTGGGTTCGCCAACTATGGCTACACCTTC; CDR3: CASSLPGFANYGYTF
J: TRBJ1-1; size: NA; D: NA; V: TRBV5-1; DNA: TGCGCCAGCAGCGCGGCAGGGAGGGGCACTGAAGCTTTCTTT; CDR3: CASSAAGRGTEAFF
J: TRBJ1-2; size: NA; D: NA; V: TRBV5-1; DNA: TGCGCCAGCAGCTTGGGGTCGGGAGACCCCTATGGCTACACCTTC; CDR3: CASSLGSGDPYGYTF
J: TRBJ2-3; size: few; D: NA; V: TRBV4-1; DNA: TGCGCCAGCAGCCAGGAGGGTTTGGGCACAGATACGCAGTATTTT; CDR3: CASSQEGLGTDTQYF
J: TRBJ2-7; size: NA; D: TRBD1; V: TRBV7-6; DNA: TGTGCCAGCAGCCCCAACTGGGGGACAGGGAAACCCTACGAGCAGTACTTC; CDR3: CASSPNWGTGKPYEQYF
J: TRBJ2-3; size: few; D: TRBD2; V: TRBV4-1; DNA: TGCGCCAGCAGCCAAGTCCCCCCCGGACTGGCGGGGGAGTCCGATACGCAGTATTTT; CDR3: CASSQVPPGLAGESDTQYF
J: TRBJ2-1; size: NA; D: TRBD2; V: TRBV29-1; DNA: TGCAGCGTTAATCCTCTGCGGGAGGTATATGAGCAGTTCTTC; CDR3: CSVNPLREVYEQFF
J: TRBJ2-7; size: few; D: NA; V: TRBV4-1; DNA: TGCGCCAGCAGCCAAGCATCCGGGACAAACTACGAGCAGTACTTC; CDR3: CASSQASGTNYEQYF
J: TRBJ1-1; size: NA; D: NA; V: TRBV28; DNA: TGTGCCAGCAGCGAGGGGGTGAAGTGGGGCACTGAAGCTTTCTTT; CDR3: CASSEGVKWGTEAFF
J: TRBJ2-2; size: few; D: NA; V: TRBV28; DNA: TGTGCCAGCAGTTTAGAATGGGAGTTCGGCGGGGAGCTGTTTTTT; CDR3: CASSLEWEFGGELFF
J: TRBJ1-2; size: NA; D: NA; V: TRBV11-2; DNA: TGTGCCAGCAGCTCCGCCATCGACAGGCAAGGCTACACCTTC; CDR3: CASSSAIDRQGYTF
J: TRBJ2-1; size: once; D: NA; V: TRBV4-1; DNA: TGCGCCAGCAGCCAAGGGGTGATGGTTGACTGCGCCCCGGGCAATGAGCAGTTCTTC; CDR3: CASSQGVMVDCAPGNEQFF
J: TRBJ2-3; size: NA; D: NA; V: TRBV10-3; DNA: TGTGCCATCAGTGTTAGGCAGGGTCGTTATGGTACGCAGTATTTT; CDR3: CAISVRQGRYGTQYF
J: TRBJ2-4; size: few; D: NA; V: TRBV5-6; DNA: TGTGCCAGCAGCTTGTATTTAGAGGAGTACTTC; CDR3: CASSLYLEEYF
J: TRBJ2-4; size: NA; D: TRBD2; V: TRBV30; DNA: TGTGCCTGGAGCTACCTCCCTATAGCGGGAGCGGAAAACATTCAGTACTTC; CDR3: CAWSYLPIAGAENIQYF
J: TRBJ2-2; size: few; D: NA; V: TRBV28; DNA: TGTGCCAGCAGTCCCTCGACAGGGAACACCGGGGAGCTGTTTTTT; CDR3: CASSPSTGNTGELFF
J: TRBJ2-7; size: few; D: TRBD2; V: TRBV4-2; DNA: TGTGCCAGCAGCCAAGACGCCGGGACTACACCCTACGAGCAGTACTTC; CDR3: CASSQDAGTTPYEQYF
J: TRBJ2-7; size: NA; D: TRBD2; V: TRBV4-1; DNA: TGCGCCAGCAGCCAAACTCGGACTAGCGGTTCCTACGAGCAGTACTTC; CDR3: CASSQTRTSGSYEQYF
J: TRBJ2-3; size: NA; D: NA; V: TRBV4-1; DNA: TGCGCCAGCAGCCAAGACGGGGGCGCGGGGCGCACAGATACGCAGTATTTT; CDR3: CASSQDGGAGRTDTQYF
J: TRBJ1-2; size: NA; D: NA; V: TRBV5-1; DNA: TGCGCCAGCAGCTTGAGGTGGGGCGGCGGCTATGGCTACACCTTC; CDR3: CASSLRWGGGYGYTF
J: TRBJ1-2; size: few; D: TRBD1; V: TRBV10-3; DNA: TGTGCCATCAGTGCAGGGGGAAGGTACTATGGCTACACCTTC; CDR3: CAISAGGRYYGYTF
J: TRBJ1-5; size: NA; D: NA; V: TRBV12-3/TRBV12-4; DNA: TGTGCCAGCAGTTTATCGGGAAGTGGCAATCAGCCCCAGCATTTT; CDR3: CASSLSGSGNQPQHF